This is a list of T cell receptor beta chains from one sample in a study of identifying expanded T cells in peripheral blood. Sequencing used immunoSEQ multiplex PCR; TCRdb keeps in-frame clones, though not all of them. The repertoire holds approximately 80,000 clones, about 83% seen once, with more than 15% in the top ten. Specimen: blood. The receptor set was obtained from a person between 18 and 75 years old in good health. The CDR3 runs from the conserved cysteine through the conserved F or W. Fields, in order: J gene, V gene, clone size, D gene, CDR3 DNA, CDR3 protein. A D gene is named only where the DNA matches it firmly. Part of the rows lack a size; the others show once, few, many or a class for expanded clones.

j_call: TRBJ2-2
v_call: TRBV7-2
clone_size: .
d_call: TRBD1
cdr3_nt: TGTGCCAGCAGCCCCCAGACAGGGGTTCGTACCGGGGAGCTGTTTTTT
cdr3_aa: CASSPQTGVRTGELFF

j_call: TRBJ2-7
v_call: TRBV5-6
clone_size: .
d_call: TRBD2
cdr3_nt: TGTGCCAGCAGCTTGGTGACTAGCGGGACCTACGAGCAGTACTTC
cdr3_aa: CASSLVTSGTYEQYF

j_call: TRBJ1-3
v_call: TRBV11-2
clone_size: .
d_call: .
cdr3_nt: TGTGCCAGCAGCTTAGATCCCGGACTTTACTCTGGAAACACCATATATTTT
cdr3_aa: CASSLDPGLYSGNTIYF

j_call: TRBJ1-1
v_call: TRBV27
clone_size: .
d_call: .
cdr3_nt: TGTGCCAGTTCGATAGGGCTCCCCGGAACCACTGAAGCTTTCTTT
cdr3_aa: CASSIGLPGTTEAFF

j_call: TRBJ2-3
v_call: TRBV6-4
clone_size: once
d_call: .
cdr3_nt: TGTGCCAGCAGTGACTCACAGGGCACAGATACGCAGTATTTT
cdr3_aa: CASSDSQGTDTQYF

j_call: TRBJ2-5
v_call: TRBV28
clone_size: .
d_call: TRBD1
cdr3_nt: TGTGCCAGCAGTTCGACAGGGGACGAGACCCAGTACTTC
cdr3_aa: CASSSTGDETQYF

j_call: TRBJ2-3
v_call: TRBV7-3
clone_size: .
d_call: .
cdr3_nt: TGTGCCAGCAGCCTGGGGCGGGGCACAGATACGCAGTATTTT
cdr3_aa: CASSLGRGTDTQYF

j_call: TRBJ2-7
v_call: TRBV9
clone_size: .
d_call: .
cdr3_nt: TGTGCCAGCAGCGTAGGAATCAGCCCCTACGAGCAGTACTTC
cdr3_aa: CASSVGISPYEQYF

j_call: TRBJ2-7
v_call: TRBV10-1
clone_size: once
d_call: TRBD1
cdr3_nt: TGCGCCAGCCTCGGACAGGGGCATGAAGCCGGGACATGCACCTACGAGCAGTACTTC
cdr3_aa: CASLGQGHEAGTCTYEQYF

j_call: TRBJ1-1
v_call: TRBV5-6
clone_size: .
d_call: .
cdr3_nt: TGTGCCAGCAGCTTGCTTAGCCAGACGAACACTGAAGCTTTCTTT
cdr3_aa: CASSLLSQTNTEAFF

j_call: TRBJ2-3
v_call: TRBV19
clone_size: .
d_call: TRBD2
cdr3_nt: TGTGCCAGTAGTATGGGGGCTAGCGGGAGCTCTAGCACAGATACGCAGTATTTT
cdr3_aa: CASSMGASGSSSTDTQYF

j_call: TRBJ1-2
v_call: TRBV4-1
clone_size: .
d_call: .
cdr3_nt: TGCGCCAGCAGCCAAGATTCTCAGGGTTACTATGGCTACACCTTC
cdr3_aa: CASSQDSQGYYGYTF

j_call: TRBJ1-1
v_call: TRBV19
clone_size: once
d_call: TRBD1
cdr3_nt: TGTGCCAGTAGTATCCCGACAGGGGGATACACTGAAGCTTTCTTT
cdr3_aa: CASSIPTGGYTEAFF

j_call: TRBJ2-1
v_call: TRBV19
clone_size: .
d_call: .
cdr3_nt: TGTGCCAGTCGGAATTCCGGGAGCTCCTACAATGAGCAGTTCTTC
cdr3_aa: CASRNSGSSYNEQFF

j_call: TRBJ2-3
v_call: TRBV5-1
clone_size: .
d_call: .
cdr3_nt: TGCGCCAGCAGCTTGGCGGAAATAACCAACACAGATACGCAGTATTTT
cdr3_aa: CASSLAEITNTDTQYF

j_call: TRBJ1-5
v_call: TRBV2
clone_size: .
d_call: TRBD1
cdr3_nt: TGTGCCAGCTCCCAACAGGGGGCAAATCAGCCCCAGCATTTT
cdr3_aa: CASSQQGANQPQHF

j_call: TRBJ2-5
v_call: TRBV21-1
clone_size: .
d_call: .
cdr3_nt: TGTACCCTGTATAGCTCTCGGGGCCAAGAGACCCAGTACTTC
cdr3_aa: CTLYSSRGQETQYF

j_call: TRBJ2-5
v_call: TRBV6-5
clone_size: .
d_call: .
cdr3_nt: TGTGCCAGCAGTTACGGTCCGTGGGGGGAGCAGTACTTC
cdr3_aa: CASSYGPWGEQYF

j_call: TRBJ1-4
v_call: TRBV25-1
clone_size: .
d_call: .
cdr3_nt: TGTGCCAGCAGTGCGACGGACGGAACTAATGAAAAACTGTTTTTT
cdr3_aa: CASSATDGTNEKLFF

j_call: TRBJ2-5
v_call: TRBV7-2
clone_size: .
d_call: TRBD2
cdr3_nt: TGTGCCAGCAGCTTAAATGTGGGAGGGGCAGGAGAGACCCAGTACTTC
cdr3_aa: CASSLNVGGAGETQYF

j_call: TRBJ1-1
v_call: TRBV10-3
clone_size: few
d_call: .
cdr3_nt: TGTGCCATCAGTGATGACATGAACACTGAAGCTTTCTTT
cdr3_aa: CAISDDMNTEAFF

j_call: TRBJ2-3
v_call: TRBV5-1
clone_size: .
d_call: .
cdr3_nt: TGCGCCAGCAGTTTTAGCACAGATACGCAGTATTTT
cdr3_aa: CASSFSTDTQYF

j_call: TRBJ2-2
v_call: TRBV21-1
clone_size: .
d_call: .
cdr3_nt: TGTGCCAGCAGCAAATGGGTTGCGGATCCAGCGAACACCGGGGAGCTGTTTTTT
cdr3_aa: CASSKWVADPANTGELFF

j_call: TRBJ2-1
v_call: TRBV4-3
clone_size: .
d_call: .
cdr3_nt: TGCGCCAGCAGCCAAGGGCAACTCAATGAGCAGTTCTTC
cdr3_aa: CASSQGQLNEQFF

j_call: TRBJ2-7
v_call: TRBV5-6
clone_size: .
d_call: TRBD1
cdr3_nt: TGTGCCAGCAGCTTTGGGACAGCAGGCTACGAGCAGTACTTC
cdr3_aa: CASSFGTAGYEQYF

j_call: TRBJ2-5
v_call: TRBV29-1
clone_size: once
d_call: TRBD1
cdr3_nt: TGCAGCGTTGAGGGACAGGGTATGAGAGAGACCCAGTACTTC
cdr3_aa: CSVEGQGMRETQYF

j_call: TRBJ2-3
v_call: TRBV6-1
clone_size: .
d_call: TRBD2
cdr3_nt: TGTGCCAGCAGTGGGCCGGGACTAGCGCCCACAGATACGCAGTATTTT
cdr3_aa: CASSGPGLAPTDTQYF

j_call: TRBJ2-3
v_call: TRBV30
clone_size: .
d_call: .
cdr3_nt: TGTGCCTGGAGTGTTGGTGGGAGCTCCCCAGATACGCAGTATTTT
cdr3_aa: CAWSVGGSSPDTQYF

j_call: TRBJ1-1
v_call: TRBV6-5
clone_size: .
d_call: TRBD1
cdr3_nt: TGTGCCAGCAGCCTCGACAGGGGGAACACTGAAGCTTTCTTT
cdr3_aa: CASSLDRGNTEAFF

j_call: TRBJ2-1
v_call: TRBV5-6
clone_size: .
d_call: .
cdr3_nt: TGTGCCAGCAGTCCCGTCCTTAACAATGAGCAGTTCTTC
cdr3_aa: CASSPVLNNEQFF

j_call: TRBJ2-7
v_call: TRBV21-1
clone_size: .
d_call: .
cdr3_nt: TGTGCCAGCAGCAAAGCGCGGGTCCCCTACGAGCAGTACTTC
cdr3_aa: CASSKARVPYEQYF

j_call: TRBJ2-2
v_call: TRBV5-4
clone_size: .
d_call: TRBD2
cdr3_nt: TGTGCCAGCAGCACGGGAGGGGCGGGAGCGGCCACCGGGGAGCTGTTTTTT
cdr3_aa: CASSTGGAGAATGELFF

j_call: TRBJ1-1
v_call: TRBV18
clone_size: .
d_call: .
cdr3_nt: TGTGCCAGCTCGCCGCTCGGGCAGAACACTGAAGCTTTCTTT
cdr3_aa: CASSPLGQNTEAFF

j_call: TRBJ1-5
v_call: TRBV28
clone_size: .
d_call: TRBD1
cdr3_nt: TGTGCCAGCCTGACAGGGGTGGACAATCAGCCCCAGCATTTT
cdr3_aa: CASLTGVDNQPQHF

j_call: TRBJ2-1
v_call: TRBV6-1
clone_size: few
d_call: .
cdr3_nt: TGTGCCAGCAGTGAAGACCGCTCCTACAATGAGCAGTTCTTC
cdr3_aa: CASSEDRSYNEQFF

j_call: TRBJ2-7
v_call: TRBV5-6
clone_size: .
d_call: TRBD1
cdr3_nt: TGTGCCAGCGGACAGGGAATCCCCTCGTTAGGGGAGCAGTACTTC
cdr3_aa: CASGQGIPSLGEQYF

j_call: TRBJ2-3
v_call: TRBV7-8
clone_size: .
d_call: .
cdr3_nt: TGTGCCAGCAGCTACCCCCGGGATAGCACAGATACGCAGTATTTT
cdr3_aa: CASSYPRDSTDTQYF

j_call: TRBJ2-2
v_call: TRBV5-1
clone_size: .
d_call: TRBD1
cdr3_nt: TGCGCCAGCAGCTTGGAGGCAGGGGGCACCGGGGAGCTGTTTTTT
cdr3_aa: CASSLEAGGTGELFF

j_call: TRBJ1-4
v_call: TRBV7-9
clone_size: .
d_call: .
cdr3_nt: TGTGCCAGCAGCTTAGTTCCGGGCGGAGATGAAAAACTGTTTTTT
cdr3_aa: CASSLVPGGDEKLFF

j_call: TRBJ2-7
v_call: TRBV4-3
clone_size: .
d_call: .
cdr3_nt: TGCGCCAGCAGCCAAGTGGGGGCCTACGAGCAGTACTTC
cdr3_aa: CASSQVGAYEQYF

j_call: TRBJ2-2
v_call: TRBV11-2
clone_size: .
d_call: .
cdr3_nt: TGTGCCAGCACGCCGGGCGGGACCGGGGAGCTGTTTTTT
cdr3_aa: CASTPGGTGELFF

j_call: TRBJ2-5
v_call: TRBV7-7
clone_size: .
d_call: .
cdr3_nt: TGTGCTAGCAGCTTAGAGGCGGTGGGGGAGACCCAGTACTTC
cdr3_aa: CASSLEAVGETQYF